This T cell receptor beta chain was profiled in a study of beta chain features in type 1 diabetes. The investigators reverse transcribed all of the isolated RNA, so they sequenced expressed TCRB transcripts. Sequencing was performed with immunoSEQ multiplex PCR; in TCRdb, only in-frame clones are kept and a portion is missing. Of hundreds of thousands of clones listed, roughly a sixth are singletons. Germline-derived CDR1 and CDR2 are SGHDT and YYEEEE. Trimming cost V 0 bases and J 2 bases, with 5 bases left between them. The CDR3 is made up of 13 amino acids. As for this clone: As yet, its antigen is unknown.

Whole-study results and caveats: Naive, central memory and regulatory TCRB repertoires appeared more similar among patients than healthy donors.

This sequence joins TRBV5-6 and TRBJ1-2; D call uncertain. Sequencing was performed on naive CD4+ T cells from blood. The sequence was obtained from a man younger than 35 in good health. The CDR3 nucleotides are TGTGCCAGCAGCTTGGGAGGGAACTATGGCTACACCTTC. Its protein product is CASSLGGNYGYTF.